Following are 15 T cell receptor beta chains from one sample sequenced in a study of T cell repertoires in cytomegalovirus infection. TCRdb passed the reads through MiXCR, listing each CDR3 protein once. The sample has fewer than 850,000 distinct CDR3 sequences; under 35% are singletons. Their recognized antigens are unknown. The sequencing here drew on cultured CD8+ T cells from PBMCs, taken from culture after CMV antigen stimulation. The receptors stem from a human donor in good health (CMV status not recorded). Some clones in this sample may be carry-over from other donors' samples.

This chain uses TRBV7-9 with TRBJ2-6; D gene uncertain. V lost 2 bases, J lost 2 bases, and 10 bases lay in between. The V gene's germline CDR1 is SEHNR and CDR2 FQNEAQ (reference sequence). The CDR3 is 16 residues long. As DNA, the CDR3 is TGTGCCAGCAGCTTAAAGGGTGTCCCTGGGGCCAACGTCCTGACTTTC. This sequence encodes CASSLKGVPGANVLTF.

This clonotype was seen only a few times. The genes are TRBV12-3 or TRBV12-4 and TRBJ2-1; 8 nucleotides line up with TRBD2. V was pared by 7 bases and J by 8 bases, with 13 bases of the junction left unmatched. The CDR3 length is 15 residues. CDR3 protein: CASTPAGGANHEQFF. The CDR3 bases are TGTGCCAGCACCCCAGCCGGGGGGGCGAACCATGAGCAGTTCTTC.

This CDR3 is CATRLAFRAGETQYF. In DNA form, the CDR3 reads TGTGCCACCAGACTAGCTTTCCGGGCCGGCGAGACCCAGTACTTC. The V gene is TRBV15, the J gene TRBJ2-5, with D possibly TRBD2 on 6 matching bases. Trimming left V 6 bases short and J 5 bases short, with 19 bases between. Germline CDR1 LNHNV, CDR2 YYDKDF (reference sequence). The CDR3 totals 15 residues.

J is TRBJ1-1 and V is TRBV6-5; D is ambiguous. The CDR3 totals 14 residues. CDR1 is MNHEY, CDR2 SVGAGI, per germline. Trimming stripped 4 bases from V and 11 bases from J, with 20 bases between. CDR3 DNA: TGTGCCAGCAGTTGGAAAAATTTTGGCGGGAGTGCTTTCTTT. Translated: CASSWKNFGGSAFF.

This clonotype was seen a few times. This chain joins TRBV27 and TRBJ2-1, with TRBD1 identical over 7 bases. This CDR3 is built from 16 residues. V was pared by 3 bases and J by 4 bases, with 9 bases of the junction left unmatched. Per the germline V gene, CDR1 is MNHEY and CDR2 is SMNVEV (reference sequence). This CDR3 is CASSFRDSGPYNEQFF. CDR3 in DNA: TGTGCCAGCAGTTTCCGGGACAGCGGACCATACAATGAGCAGTTCTTC.

The gene calls are TRBV6-1 and TRBJ2-3; maybe TRBD2 (5 bases). CDR3 length equals 15 residues. Looked up from germline, CDR1 is MNHNS and CDR2 is SASEGT. With 6 bases removed from V and 0 bases from J, the gap between germline ends came to 13 bases. The CDR3 DNA follows: TGTGCCAGCAGAGATGTAAGGGAGAGCACAGATACGCAGTATTTT. It is translated as CASRDVRESTDTQYF.

There are a few counts of this clonotype. The V call is TRBV7-6, the J call TRBJ2-7; a possible D gene is TRBD2 (5 bases). The V gene's germline CDR1 is SGHVS and CDR2 FNYEAQ. The V end was cut by 1 base, the J end by 6 bases, with 19 bases between. This CDR3 comprises 16 residues. CDR3 loop: CASSLVPGRLGGEQYV. The DNA for the CDR3 is TGTGCCAGCAGCTTAGTGCCGGGTCGCTTAGGAGGCGAGCAGTACGTC.

V is TRBV7-9 and J is TRBJ1-2; D gene unclear. The CDR3 sequence is 13 residues long. V dropped 1 base and J dropped 5 bases, with 8 bases sitting between them. Germline loops: CDR1 SEHNR, CDR2 FQNEAQ (reference sequence). CDR3 region: CASSLGFRYGYTF. The CDR3 nucleotides read TGTGCCAGCAGCTTAGGGTTCCGGTATGGCTACACCTTC.

The chain recombines TRBV19 with TRBJ2-1; D perhaps matches TRBD2 (5 bases). Germline-derived CDR1 and CDR2 are LNHDA and SQIVND (reference sequence). Trimming cost V 1 base and J 6 bases, with 10 bases left between them. This CDR3 contains 14 residues. The DNA of the CDR3 is TGTGCCAGTAGTATAGGGGCGGGTTTCAATGAGCAGTTCTTC. Its translation: CASSIGAGFNEQFF.

This clonotype was detected only a few times. The rearrangement links TRBV6-1 to TRBJ1-1; D unclear. Germline V lookup: CDR1 MNHNS, CDR2 SASEGT. There are 12 residues in the CDR3. Between the trimmed V and J ends, which lost 2 bases and 6 bases, there was a span of 7 bases. CDR3 DNA sequence: TGTGCCAGCAGTGAATCTCGACCTGAAGCTTTCTTT. Translation: CASSESRPEAFF.

The gene calls are TRBV7-9 and TRBJ1-5; TRBD1 might be the D (6 bases). This CDR3 comprises 12 residues. V shed 3 bases and J shed 9 bases, with 9 bases lying between them. Germline V gene lookup returns CDR1 SEHNR and CDR2 FQNEAQ (reference sequence). The DNA of the CDR3 is TGTGCCAGCAGCTTGAAGGGGGGGCCCCAGCATTTT. Protein: CASSLKGGPQHF.

The J gene is TRBJ2-7, the V gene TRBV2; D is possibly TRBD2 (6 bases). Trimming pared 8 bases from V and 2 bases from J, leaving 10 bases between. The germline gives CDR1 SNHLY, CDR2 FYNNEI. The CDR3 is made up of 12 amino acids. Here the CDR3 reads CASRAGTYEQYV. In DNA, the CDR3 is TGTGCCAGCCGGGCGGGGACCTACGAGCAGTACGTC.

A few counts support this clonotype. This chain connects TRBV7-6 to TRBJ2-1; no clear D. Trimming took off 1 base at V and 6 bases at J, with 10 bases between the two ends. This CDR3 is 14 amino acids long. Per germline, CDR1 SGHVS and CDR2 FNYEAQ. CDR3 in DNA: TGTGCCAGCAGCTTAGGTTTAGCTATCAATGAGCAGTTCTTC. Translating gives CASSLGLAINEQFF.

CDR3 loop: CASGQGIYGYTF. The CDR3 coding sequence is TGTGCCAGTGGACAGGGGATCTATGGCTACACCTTC. The chain carries TRBV19 and TRBJ1-2, with 9 bases lining up with TRBD1. The length of the CDR3 is 12 residues. Germline loops: CDR1 LNHDA, CDR2 SQIVND (reference sequence). The ends lost 8 bases at V and 4 bases at J; junction bases unmatched: 2.

This clonotype was found many times. CDR3 in DNA: TGTGCCAGCAGCTTAGAAGGGGACATGGGGATGAACACTGAAGCTTTCTTT. Translation gives CASSLEGDMGMNTEAFF. V usage is TRBV7-2 and J usage is TRBJ1-1; D might be TRBD1 (6 bases). Germline lookup yields CDR1 SGHTA and CDR2 FQGNSA. V was pared by 1 base and J by 0 bases, with 15 bases between. The CDR3 has 17 residues.